A single sample is the source of the 25 T cell receptor beta chains below, sequenced in a study of shared clonotypes between healthy human individuals (TCRdb year 2020). The protocol used for the library was the immunoSEQ multiplex PCR assay. TCRdb mirrors the immuneACCESS table, restricted to in-frame sequences. Some clones are absent from its copies; in checked studies, under half trace to an unresolved V gene, and the reason for the others is unknown. For this sample the table gives more than 550,000 clones, of which roughly 72% were detected only once. Jointly, the top ten make up around 1.8% of the sample. Source material: memory CD4+ T cells sorted from blood. In light of the paper, this sample's cell subset or site label describes: CD45RA-negative fraction. These receptors were collected from a woman in her thirties in good health.

This rearrangement joins TRBV11-2 to TRBJ2-5; 8 bases are shared with TRBD2. In germline, CDR1 is SGHAT, CDR2 FQNNGV. The CDR3 contains 14 residues. The ends lost 4 bases at V and 4 bases at J; junction bases unmatched: 5. This CDR3 is CASSSGLVRETQYF. DNA for the CDR3: TGTGCCAGCAGCTCGGGACTAGTCAGAGAGACCCAGTACTTC.

This chain joins TRBV29-1 and TRBJ1-4; 7 bases agree with TRBD1. This CDR3 contains 14 residues. Looked up from germline, CDR1 is SQVTM and CDR2 is ANQGSEA. J was trimmed by 8 bases and V by 4 bases; bases with no gene match: 10. The CDR3 region has the DNA TGCAGCGTTGGAGTGCAGGGGGTGCACGAAAAACTGTTTTTT. Translating it yields CSVGVQGVHEKLFF.

The V gene is TRBV25-1, the J gene TRBJ2-5, with 9 bases that match TRBD1. This CDR3 has 16 residues. Per germline, CDR1 MGHDK and CDR2 SYGVNS. Germline trimming cut 2 bases from V and 5 bases from J; bases unmatched to any gene: 9. The CDR3 sequence: CASSETGTGIAETQYF. CDR3 DNA sequence: TGTGCCAGCAGTGAAACCGGGACAGGGATCGCGGAGACCCAGTACTTC.

The chain joins TRBV19 to TRBJ1-1, with 11 bases that match TRBD1. The junction had 9 bases not matched to a gene; V was cut back by 9 bases and J by 0 bases. Germline values: CDR1 LNHDA, CDR2 SQIVND (reference sequence). The CDR3 is made up of 16 amino acids. CDR3 nucleotide sequence: TGTGCCAGCAACCCGGACAGGGGGCGATTGAACACTGAAGCTTTCTTT. It codes for CASNPDRGRLNTEAFF.

This chain uses TRBV6-1 with TRBJ2-4; D perhaps matches TRBD2 (7 bases). CDR1 is MNHNS and CDR2 is SASEGT in the germline V gene. Trimming took 11 bases from V and 8 from J, leaving 22 bases between them. This CDR3 contains 14 residues. CDR3 sequence (DNA): TGTGCCGGAGGACCCCCAGGGGAGGGAGACATTCAGTACTTC. As protein: CAGGPPGEGDIQYF.

This clone was seen just once. The likely explanation is a read error, given a far larger clone one base away. Other DNA sequences in the sample encode the same CDR3. This rearrangement joins TRBV29-1 to TRBJ2-5; 8 nucleotides line up with TRBD1. This CDR3 comprises 13 residues. The germline CDR1 and CDR2 sequences are SQVTM and ANQGSEA. The CDR3 loop is CSVKDRGEETQYF. Here the CDR3 DNA reads TGTAGCGTTAAAGACAGGGGAGAAGAGACCCAGTACTTC.

The chain uses TRBV2 and TRBJ2-7; 7 bases align to TRBD2. Germline assignment: CDR1 SNHLY and CDR2 FYNNEI. CDR3 size: 14 residues. V was clipped by 7 bases and J by 4 bases; unmatched bases: 10. This chain's CDR3 is CASMYGRGSYEQYF. For the CDR3, the DNA is TGTGCCAGCATGTATGGGCGGGGGAGTTACGAGCAGTACTTC.

This CDR3 reads CASSIVAAGNTIYF. CDR3 DNA: TGTGCCAGTAGTATCGTCGCGGCCGGAAACACCATATATTTT. V is TRBV19 and J is TRBJ1-3; no clear D gene. In germline, CDR1 is LNHDA, CDR2 SQIVND (reference sequence). This CDR3 has 14 residues. With 3 bases removed from V and 4 bases from J, the gap between germline ends came to 10 bases.

As DNA, the CDR3 is TGTGCCAGTAGTATGGAAGGGGCCCCCTACAATGAGCAGTTCTTC. Its translation: CASSMEGAPYNEQFF. This chain connects TRBV19 to TRBJ2-1, with a weak D call TRBD1 (5 bases). This CDR3 is 15 amino acids long. Germline values: CDR1 LNHDA, CDR2 SQIVND (reference sequence). V lost 3 bases to trimming and J lost 2 bases, with 11 bases between them.

This rearrangement joins TRBV30 to TRBJ2-6, with TRBD2 matching over 13 bases. Germline CDR1 is GTSNPN and CDR2 is SVGIG (reference sequence). The CDR3 contains 14 residues. V lost 5 bases to trimming and J lost 12 bases; unmatched junction nucleotides: 7. The CDR3 DNA reads as TGTGCCTGGGCCGGACTAGCGGGAGTTAGCGTCCTGACTTTC. Its translation is CAWAGLAGVSVLTF.

The gene calls are TRBV4-1 and TRBJ2-3; tentative D call: TRBD1 (6 bases). V shed 4 bases and J shed 2 bases, with 19 bases lying between them. The CDR3 spans 17 residues. CDR1 is MGHRA, CDR2 YSYEKL, per germline. This CDR3 is CASSLGGVPTFTDTQYF. DNA for the CDR3: TGCGCCAGCAGCCTAGGGGGTGTCCCTACCTTCACAGATACGCAGTATTTT.

V usage is TRBV30 and J usage is TRBJ2-1; TRBD1 matches at 12 bases. Germline trimming cut 4 bases from V and 7 bases from J; bases unmatched to any gene: 5. The germline gives CDR1 GTSNPN, CDR2 SVGIG (reference sequence). The CDR3 is made up of 14 amino acids. The CDR3 coding sequence is TGTGCCTGGATGGGGACAGGGGGCTTTAATGAGCAGTTCTTC. Translation gives CAWMGTGGFNEQFF.

Points on this clone: A much larger clone differs from this one at a single base, so this may be a read error. This chain joins TRBV6-4 and TRBJ2-3; D is unresolved. The germline gives CDR1 MRHNA, CDR2 SNTAGT. The CDR3 is 11 amino acids. The ends were cut back, 5 bases at V and 5 bases at J, with 5 bases in the middle. The CDR3 nucleotides read TGTGCCAGCAGTCTTGGAGATACGCAGTATTTT. Its translation: CASSLGDTQYF.

The chain has TRBV18 and TRBJ2-5, with a possible D match to TRBD2 (5 bases). CDR3 size: 15 residues. V was cut by 2 bases and J by 4 bases, with 14 bases left in between. Per germline, CDR1 KGHSH and CDR2 LQKENI. CDR3 DNA: TGTGCCAGCTCACCAATGGAAACTCGGGGAGAGACCCAGTACTTC. Translated: CASSPMETRGETQYF.

In its sample, this clone was seen a few times. The chain employs TRBV7-9 and TRBJ2-5; D unresolved. The CDR3 spans 17 residues. Germline V gives CDR1 SEHNR, CDR2 FQNEAQ (reference sequence). Trimming left V 5 bases short and J 7 bases short, with 26 bases between. The CDR3 here is CASSPPYRQSWWGTQYF. The CDR3 nucleotides read TGTGCCAGCAGCCCCCCCTATCGGCAGTCATGGTGGGGGACCCAGTACTTC.

This clone was detected many times. This sequence joins TRBV11-2 and TRBJ2-7, with 9 bases lining up with TRBD1. The CDR3 is 15 residues long. Trimming at V came to 5 bases and at J to 2 bases, leaving 7 bases not matched to a gene. Germline CDR1 and CDR2: SGHAT and FQNNGV. The CDR3 here is CASSPRQGGAYEQYF. DNA of the CDR3: TGTGCCAGCAGCCCTCGACAGGGGGGAGCCTACGAGCAGTACTTC.

The chain has TRBV10-2 and TRBJ2-1, with 9 bases identical to TRBD2. V was clipped by 6 bases and J by 2 bases; unmatched bases: 2. The CDR3 totals 14 residues. Germline V CDR1 and CDR2: WSHSY, SAAADI. Written as DNA, the CDR3 is TGCGCCAGCAGGGCGGGAGGGACCTACAATGAGCAGTTCTTC. Encoded protein: CASRAGGTYNEQFF.

The chain has TRBV7-2 and TRBJ1-1; no reliable D call. The V gene lost 1 base and the J gene lost 4 bases, with 10 bases spanning the gap. The CDR3 is 14 amino acids. Germline V gives CDR1 SGHTA, CDR2 FQGNSA. CDR3 sequence (DNA): TGTGCCAGCAGCTTAGACGGGCTCGTCACTGAAGCTTTCTTT. Its protein product is CASSLDGLVTEAFF.

This sequence joins TRBV1 and TRBJ1-2. TRBV1 is reported as a pseudogene. CDR3 size: 15 residues. CDR3 sequence reads: CTSSQDSIQNYGYTF. CDR3 DNA: TGCACCAGCAGCCAAGATTCGATCCAAAACTATGGCTACACCTTC.

The chain uses TRBV19 and TRBJ1-4; 7 positions agree with TRBD1. The CDR3 is made up of 12 amino acids. Trimming took 9 bases from V and 8 from J; bases not matched to a gene: 6. Per germline, CDR1 LNHDA and CDR2 SQIVND (reference sequence). The CDR3 bases are TGTGCCAGCACAGGGGTGGCCGAAAAACTGTTTTTT. Its protein product is CASTGVAEKLFF.

This chain joins TRBV7-2 and TRBJ2-3, with D maybe TRBD2 (6 bases). CDR3 length: 17 residues. CDR1 is SGHTA and CDR2 is FQGNSA in the germline V gene. Trimming took 0 bases from V and 0 from J, leaving 13 bases between them. CDR3 bases: TGTGCCAGCAGCTTAGCCCGGAGGGGCAGTAGCACAGATACGCAGTATTTT. Encoded protein: CASSLARRGSSTDTQYF.

This sequence joins TRBV7-9 and TRBJ2-7, with D maybe TRBD2 (5 bases). Germline V gene lookup returns CDR1 SEHNR and CDR2 FQNEAQ (reference sequence). The CDR3 totals 14 residues. Trimming took 2 bases from V and 4 from J, leaving 12 bases between them. The CDR3 is CASSLPTSWYEQYF. Written as DNA, the CDR3 is TGTGCCAGCAGCTTACCTACTAGTTGGTACGAGCAGTACTTC.

The rearrangement links TRBV6-5 to TRBJ2-5; TRBD2 matches 7 bases. Germline assignment: CDR1 MNHEY and CDR2 SVGAGI. The CDR3 is 15 residues long. V shed 4 bases and J 5 bases; nucleotides not matched to a gene: 10. The CDR3 region has the DNA TGTGCCAGCAGTTCCCAGGGAGGGGATTGGGAGACCCAGTACTTC. Residues: CASSSQGGDWETQYF.

The chain has TRBV4-1 and TRBJ1-1; 9 bases map to TRBD1. V shed 2 bases and J 5 bases; nucleotides not matched to a gene: 6. Per the germline V gene, CDR1 is MGHRA and CDR2 is YSYEKL. The CDR3 extends over 15 amino acids. The CDR3 DNA reads TGCGCCAGCAGCCAACCTACGACAGGGGGGACTGAAGCTTTCTTT. It is translated as CASSQPTTGGTEAFF.

CDR3 residues: CASSASPTANYGYTF. CDR3 DNA: TGTGCCAGCAGTGCCTCACCGACGGCTAACTATGGCTACACCTTC. This chain uses TRBV6-1 with TRBJ1-2; D is undetermined. The V end lost 4 bases, the J end lost 0 bases, and 12 bases lay between the germline ends. The germline CDR1 and CDR2 sequences are MNHNS and SASEGT. The CDR3 has 15 amino acids.